The 25 T cell receptor beta chains reported below all come from one sample, sequenced in a study of regulatory T cells in long-lasting Graves disease. Arm-PCR of CDR3 regions and iRepertoire HTBI primers were the basis on which TCR beta libraries were built. TCRdb fed the multiplex PCR reads into MiXCR, producing one record per CDR3 protein. The table lists 250,000 to 300,000 distinct CDR3 sequences, under 25% of them singletons. Time point meaning: persistent/refractory GD, antithyroid drugs over 5 years with positive TRAb. Generation of the TCR library employed RNA extracted from PBMCs. The sequenced sample was peripheral blood mononuclear cells (PBMCs), obtained when the disease was refractory, from a patient treated with antithyroid drugs. The source of these receptors is a female donor with Graves disease.

The chain employs TRBV27 and TRBJ2-1; either TRBD1 or TRBD2 may supply D (5 bases each). Germline V gene data show CDR1 as MNHEY and CDR2 as SMNVEV (reference sequence). V was shortened by 6 bases and J by 8 bases, with 14 bases between the two germline ends. The CDR3 extends over 13 amino acids. The CDR3 sequence is CASSVGTPHEQFF. The CDR3 DNA reads TGTGCCAGCAGCGTAGGGACCCCGCATGAGCAGTTCTTC.

The V and J genes are TRBV7-6 and TRBJ1-1; D is perhaps TRBD1 (5 bases). Germline-derived CDR1 and CDR2 are SGHVS and FNYEAQ. The CDR3 is 16 residues long. The V end lost 3 bases, the J end lost 1 base, and 15 bases lay between the germline ends. CDR3 DNA: TGTGCCAGCAGCTTGAGAATCGGACAAAAGAACACTGAAGCTTTCTTT. Its translation is CASSLRIGQKNTEAFF.

This clonotype came up many times. The rearrangement uses TRBV6-1 and TRBJ2-7; TRBD1 might be the D (5 bases). The V and J ends lost 8 bases and 3 bases respectively, with 20 bases between them. Per the germline V gene, CDR1 is MNHNS and CDR2 is SASEGT. The CDR3 is 15 residues long. The CDR3 DNA reads TGTGCCAGCCACGCCACCGAGGACACAGGCTACGAGCAGTACTTC. Encoded protein: CASHATEDTGYEQYF.

The chain employs TRBV14 and TRBJ2-7; perhaps TRBD1 as D (5 bases). This CDR3 is 13 amino acids long. The germline CDR1 and CDR2 sequences are SGHDN and FVKESK. Trimming removed 0 bases at V and 12 bases at J, with 15 bases between. The CDR3 is CASSQDLQGKLYF. In DNA, the CDR3 is TGTGCCAGCAGCCAAGATCTCCAGGGCAAGCTGTACTTC.

This sequence joins TRBV27 and TRBJ2-2; 9 bases are a match to TRBD2. The CDR3 is 14 amino acids. V lost 6 bases and J lost 6; bases outside the gene matches: 5. Germline V gives CDR1 MNHEY, CDR2 SMNVEV (reference sequence). The CDR3 sequence: CASRPAGGSGELFF. As DNA, the CDR3 is TGTGCCAGCAGGCCAGCGGGAGGATCCGGGGAGCTGTTTTTT.

This clonotype was picked up a small number of times. V gene TRBV2 combines with J gene TRBJ2-7; no reliable D call. Germline assignment: CDR1 SNHLY and CDR2 FYNNEI. The V gene lost 9 bases and the J gene lost 2 bases, with 11 bases spanning the gap. The CDR3 spans 12 residues. The CDR3: CASRGDPYEQYF. CDR3 sequence (DNA): TGTGCCAGTAGAGGAGACCCCTACGAGCAGTACTTC.

J is TRBJ2-5 and V is TRBV9; TRBD1 might be the D (5 bases). Germline V CDR1 and CDR2: SGDLS, YYNGEE. The CDR3 consists of 15 residues. Trimming left V 0 bases short and J 4 bases short, with 13 bases between. The CDR3, as DNA: TGTGCCAGCAGCGTAGACAGGTCGGAAGCAGAGACCCAGTACTTC. It yields the protein CASSVDRSEAETQYF.

This clonotype showed up just a few times. The CDR3 bases are TGTGCCAGCACCGGGACAGGGGGCGCCAGGGACATTCAGTACTTC. Translating gives CASTGTGGARDIQYF. The chain employs TRBV28 and TRBJ2-4; TRBD1 agrees at 12 bases. Germline-derived CDR1 and CDR2 are MDHEN and SYDVKM. The CDR3 loop spans 15 amino acids. V was clipped by 7 bases and J by 8 bases; unmatched bases: 9.

This clonotype came up many times. The chain links TRBV11-1 to TRBJ2-7; 9 bases map to TRBD2. The CDR3 spans 18 residues. Germline CDR1 and CDR2: SGHAT and FQDESV (reference sequence). Trimming cost V 5 bases and J 3 bases; bases outside gene matches: 17. The CDR3 spells CASSKEEEVGSGGYEQYF. CDR3 bases: TGTGCCAGCAGCAAAGAGGAGGAGGTTGGTAGCGGGGGCTACGAGCAGTACTTC. The full variable domain, completed using reference TRBV11-1 and TRBJ2-7, is EAEVAQSPRYKITEKSQAVAFWCDPISGHATLYWYRQILGQGPELLVQFQDESVVDDSQLPKDRFSAERLKGVDSTLKIQPAELGDSAMYLCASSKEEEVGSGGYEQYFGPGTRLTVT.

The chain carries TRBV30 and TRBJ2-7, with D possibly being TRBD1 (5 bases). The germline V and J ends were trimmed by 1 base and 4 bases, with 8 bases remaining between them. The CDR3 extends over 12 amino acids. Germline V gives CDR1 GTSNPN, CDR2 SVGIG (reference sequence). The CDR3 DNA sequence: TGTGCCTGGAGTGCCCAGGGATACGAGCAGTACTTC. As protein: CAWSAQGYEQYF.

This rearrangement joins TRBV28 to TRBJ2-3; perhaps TRBD2 as D (5 bases). Trimming took off 3 bases at V and 0 bases at J, with 13 bases between the two ends. CDR1 and CDR2 from the germline V gene are MDHEN and SYDVKM. The CDR3 spans 16 residues. The CDR3 DNA follows: TGTGCCAGCAGTTTTGAGGGCTTCGCTAGCACAGATACGCAGTATTTT. Translation: CASSFEGFASTDTQYF.

This clonotype was observed at least ten times. Just one base apart from a much larger clone, this may be a read error. J is TRBJ1-2 and V is TRBV2; a weak D match, TRBD1 (5 bases). Germline-derived CDR1 and CDR2 are SNHLY and FYNNEI. Trimming took 6 bases from V and 3 from J, leaving 8 bases between them. There are 12 residues in the CDR3. The CDR3 region is CASRARDYGYTF. The CDR3 DNA sequence: TGTGCCAGCAGGGCCAGGGACTATGGCTACACCTTC.

There are many counts of this clonotype. This chain joins TRBV11-2 and TRBJ2-4; a weak D match, TRBD1 (7 bases). The CDR3 contains 15 residues. V was shortened by 1 base and J by 4 bases, with 11 bases between the two germline ends. Germline CDR1 reads SGHAT; CDR2 reads FQNNGV. The chain's CDR3 is CASSLGGTAKNIQYF. The CDR3 DNA follows: TGTGCCAGCAGCTTAGGCGGGACAGCAAAAAACATTCAGTACTTC.

This chain joins TRBV5-1 and TRBJ2-7; 10 nucleotides agree with TRBD2. CDR3 length: 16 residues. V was pared by 6 bases and J by 6 bases, with 15 bases of the junction left unmatched. Germline lookup yields CDR1 SGHRS and CDR2 YFSETQ. CDR3 protein: CASTAKGLAGEGEQYF. The CDR3 DNA reads TGCGCCAGCACCGCCAAGGGGCTAGCGGGAGAAGGCGAGCAGTACTTC.

This clonotype has just a few counts. The chain carries TRBV6-1 and TRBJ2-7; TRBD2 matches 8 bases. Unmatched junction bases numbered 9, after V lost 8 bases and J lost 3 bases. Germline values: CDR1 MNHNS, CDR2 SASEGT. The CDR3 has 14 amino acids. The CDR3 is CASVERERYYEQYF. The DNA of the CDR3 is TGTGCCAGCGTTGAGCGGGAGAGGTACTACGAGCAGTACTTC.

This clonotype was counted a single time. Because it lacks the conserved phenylalanine or tryptophan at the end, this CDR3 is likely a read error. No DNA is shown, since the ends of the CDR3 on it are uncertain; the CDR3 is the one TCRdb lists. The chain links TRBV9 to TRBJ1-1. The length of the CDR3 is 10 amino acids, counting both ends. Per germline, CDR1 SGDLS and CDR2 YYNGEE. CDR3 sequence: CASSPRRVVA.

In this sample, this clonotype turned up a few times. V usage is TRBV7-9 and J usage is TRBJ1-3, with 7 bases fitting TRBD1. Trimming cost V 3 bases and J 4 bases; bases outside gene matches: 6. The CDR3 has 15 amino acids. CDR1 is SEHNR and CDR2 is FQNEAQ in the germline V gene (reference sequence). For the CDR3, the DNA is TGTGCCAGCAGCTTTGGACAGGTTGCGGGAAACACCATATATTTT. Its protein product is CASSFGQVAGNTIYF.

This chain's CDR3 is CSARTGGAEGYTF. The CDR3 nucleotides are TGCAGCGCTAGGACAGGGGGCGCGGAAGGCTACACCTTC. The chain recombines TRBV29-1 with TRBJ1-2; TRBD1 aligns across 11 bases. The junction had 9 bases not matched to a gene; V was cut back by 7 bases and J by 8 bases. The germline gives CDR1 SQVTM, CDR2 ANQGSEA. The length of the CDR3 is 13 residues.

This clonotype came up many times. The J gene is TRBJ1-2, the V gene TRBV12-3 or TRBV12-4, with D unclear. The V end was cut by 5 bases, the J end by 8 bases, with 15 bases between. The CDR3 consists of 13 residues. CDR3 loop: CASSPRVFQGYTF. The CDR3 DNA sequence: TGTGCCAGCAGTCCTCGGGTTTTCCAGGGCTACACCTTC.

The J gene is TRBJ1-5, the V gene TRBV2; no reliable D call. Trimming pared 6 bases from V and 6 bases from J, leaving 15 bases between. This CDR3 is 14 amino acids long. Germline-derived CDR1 and CDR2 are SNHLY and FYNNEI. The CDR3 region has the DNA TGTGCCAGCAGCTCTACATCCCCAACTCAGCCCCAGCATTTT. This gives the protein CASSSTSPTQPQHF.

This clonotype was detected ten times or more. The rearrangement links TRBV7-2 to TRBJ2-7; the match to TRBD1 covers 10 bases. The junction had 2 bases not matched to a gene; V was cut back by 5 bases and J by 4 bases. Germline V gene sequence: CDR1 SGHTA, CDR2 FQGNSA. This CDR3 is built from 13 residues. The CDR3 sequence: CASSRGQGYEQYF. The CDR3 nucleotides read TGTGCCAGCAGCAGGGGACAGGGGTACGAGCAGTACTTC.

In its sample, this clonotype was seen a few times. CDR3 in amino acids: CASSAQQGASGANVLTF. CDR3 bases: TGCGCCAGCAGCGCTCAGCAGGGGGCTTCTGGGGCCAACGTCCTGACTTTC. V usage is TRBV5-1 and J usage is TRBJ2-6, with 8 bases lining up with TRBD1. This CDR3 is built from 17 residues. V dropped 4 bases and J dropped 1; count of bases not matched to a gene: 7. Germline V CDR1 and CDR2: SGHRS, YFSETQ.

This clonotype was detected many times. The CDR3 spells CASSYDGDTWGSPLHF. In DNA form, the CDR3 reads TGTGCCAGCAGTTACGACGGAGACACCTGGGGTTCACCCCTCCACTTT. The chain has TRBV6-5 and TRBJ1-6; D ambiguous. Germline V gives CDR1 MNHEY, CDR2 SVGAGI. The CDR3 spans 16 residues. V dropped 2 bases and J dropped 9 bases, with 17 bases sitting between them.

Only a few counts were recorded for this clonotype. The chain employs TRBV28 and TRBJ2-5; 8 nucleotides agree with TRBD2. The junction had 7 bases not matched to a gene; V was cut back by 4 bases and J by 0 bases. CDR1 MDHEN and CDR2 SYDVKM come from the germline V gene. This CDR3 region has 16 residues. Here the CDR3 DNA reads TGTGCCAGCAGTTCGCTAGCGGGCCCCTACCAAGAGACCCAGTACTTC. It is translated as CASSSLAGPYQETQYF.

This clonotype occurred a few times. This chain connects TRBV20-1 to TRBJ2-7, with 9 bases that match TRBD1. Trimming at V came to 5 bases and at J to 4 bases, leaving 9 bases not matched to a gene. The CDR3 extends over 14 amino acids. CDR1 and CDR2 from the germline V gene are DFQATT and SNEGSKA (reference sequence). The CDR3 loop reads CSAPRGTGNYEQYF. The CDR3 nucleotides read TGCAGTGCTCCCCGCGGGACAGGGAATTACGAGCAGTACTTC.